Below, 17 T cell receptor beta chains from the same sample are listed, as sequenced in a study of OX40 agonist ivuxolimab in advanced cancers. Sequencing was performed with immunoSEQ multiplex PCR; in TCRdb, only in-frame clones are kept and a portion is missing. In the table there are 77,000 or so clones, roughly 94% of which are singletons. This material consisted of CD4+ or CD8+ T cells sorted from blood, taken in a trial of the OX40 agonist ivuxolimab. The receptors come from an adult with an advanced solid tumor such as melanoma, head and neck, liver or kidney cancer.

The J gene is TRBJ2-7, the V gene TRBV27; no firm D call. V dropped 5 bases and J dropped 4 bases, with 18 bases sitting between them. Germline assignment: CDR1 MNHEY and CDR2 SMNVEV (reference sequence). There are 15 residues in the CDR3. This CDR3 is CASSPLNAAFYEQYF. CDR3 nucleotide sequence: TGTGCCAGCAGTCCTTTAAACGCGGCTTTTTACGAGCAGTACTTC.

CDR3 sequence: CASSFPTSAPNHEQFF. DNA of the CDR3: TGTGCCAGCAGCTTCCCGACTAGCGCCCCCAACCATGAGCAGTTCTTC. This sequence joins TRBV11-1 and TRBJ2-1, with 8 nucleotides matching TRBD2. After removal of 3 bases from V and 8 bases from J, the junction contained 12 bases not matched to a gene. The V gene's germline CDR1 is SGHAT and CDR2 FQDESV (reference sequence). The CDR3 is 16 residues long.

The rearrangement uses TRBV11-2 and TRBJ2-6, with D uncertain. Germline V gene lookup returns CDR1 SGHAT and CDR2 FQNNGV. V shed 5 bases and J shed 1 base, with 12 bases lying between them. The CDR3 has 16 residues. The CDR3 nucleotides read TGTGCCAGCAGCCCCGATCTAGGGTCTGGGGCCAACGTCCTGACTTTC. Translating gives CASSPDLGSGANVLTF.

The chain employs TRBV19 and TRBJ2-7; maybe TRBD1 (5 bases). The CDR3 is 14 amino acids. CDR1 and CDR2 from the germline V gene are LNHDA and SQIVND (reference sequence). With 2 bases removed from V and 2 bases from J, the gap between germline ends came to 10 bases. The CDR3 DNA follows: TGTGCCAGTAGTATAAGCCCCAGGGCCTACGAGCAGTACTTC. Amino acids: CASSISPRAYEQYF.

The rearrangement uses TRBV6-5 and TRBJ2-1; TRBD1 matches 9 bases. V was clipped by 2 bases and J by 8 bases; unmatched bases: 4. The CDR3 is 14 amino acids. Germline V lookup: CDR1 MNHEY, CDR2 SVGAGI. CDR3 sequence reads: CASSYGTGLDEQFF. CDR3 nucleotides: TGTGCCAGCAGTTACGGGACAGGGCTGGATGAGCAGTTCTTC.

The CDR3 coding sequence is TGCGCCAGCAGCTTTGGACTAGCGGGAGGGACCGGGGAGCTGTTTTTT. This codes for CASSFGLAGGTGELFF. The chain employs TRBV4-3 and TRBJ2-2; 15 bases map to TRBD2. V trimming: 5 bases; J trimming: 5 bases; junction bases outside the gene matches: 3. This CDR3 region has 16 residues. The V gene's germline CDR1 is LGHNA and CDR2 YSLEER.

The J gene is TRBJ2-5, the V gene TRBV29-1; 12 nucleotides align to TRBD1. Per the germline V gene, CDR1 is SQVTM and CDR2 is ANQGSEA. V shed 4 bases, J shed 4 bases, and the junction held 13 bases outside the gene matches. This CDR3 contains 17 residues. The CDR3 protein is CSVVPVGDRGLGETQYF. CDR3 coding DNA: TGCAGCGTTGTCCCCGTGGGGGACAGGGGGCTGGGAGAGACCCAGTACTTC.

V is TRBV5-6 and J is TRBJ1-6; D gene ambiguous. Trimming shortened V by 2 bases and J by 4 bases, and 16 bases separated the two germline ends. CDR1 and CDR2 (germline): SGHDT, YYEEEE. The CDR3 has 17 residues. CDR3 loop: CASSLEPSPLYNSPLHF. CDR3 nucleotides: TGTGCCAGCAGCTTAGAGCCGAGTCCCTTATATAATTCACCCCTCCACTTT.

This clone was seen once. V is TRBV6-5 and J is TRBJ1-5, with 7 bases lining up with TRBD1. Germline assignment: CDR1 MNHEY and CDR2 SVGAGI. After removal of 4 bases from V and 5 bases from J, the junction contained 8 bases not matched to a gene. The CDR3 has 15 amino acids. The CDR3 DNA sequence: TGTGCCAGCAGTTCCCAGACAGGGTTCGATCAGCCCCAGCATTTT. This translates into CASSSQTGFDQPQHF.

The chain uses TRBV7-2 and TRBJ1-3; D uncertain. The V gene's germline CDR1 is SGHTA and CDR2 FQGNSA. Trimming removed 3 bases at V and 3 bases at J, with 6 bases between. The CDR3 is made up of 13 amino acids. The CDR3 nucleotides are TGTGCCAGCAGCTTTCGCAATGGAAACACCATATATTTT. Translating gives CASSFRNGNTIYF.

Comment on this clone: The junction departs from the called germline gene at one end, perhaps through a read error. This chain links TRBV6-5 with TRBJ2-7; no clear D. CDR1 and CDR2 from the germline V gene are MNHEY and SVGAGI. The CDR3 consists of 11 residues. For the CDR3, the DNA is TGTGCCAGCAGGTACTCGGGTGAGCAGTACTTC. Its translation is CASRYSGEQYF.

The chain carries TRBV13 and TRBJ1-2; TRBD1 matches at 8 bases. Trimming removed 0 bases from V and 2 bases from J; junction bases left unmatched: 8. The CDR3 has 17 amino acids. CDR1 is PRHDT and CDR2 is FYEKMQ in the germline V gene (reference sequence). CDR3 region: CASSLGQTTGANYGYTF. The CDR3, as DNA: TGTGCCAGCAGCTTAGGCCAAACGACAGGGGCGAACTATGGCTACACCTTC.

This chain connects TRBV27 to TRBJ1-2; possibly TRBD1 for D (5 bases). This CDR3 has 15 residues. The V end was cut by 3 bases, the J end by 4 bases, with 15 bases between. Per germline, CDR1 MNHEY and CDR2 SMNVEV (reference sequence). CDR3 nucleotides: TGTGCCAGCAGTTTCGGACCCGGGGGGGGCTATGGCTACACCTTC. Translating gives CASSFGPGGGYGYTF.

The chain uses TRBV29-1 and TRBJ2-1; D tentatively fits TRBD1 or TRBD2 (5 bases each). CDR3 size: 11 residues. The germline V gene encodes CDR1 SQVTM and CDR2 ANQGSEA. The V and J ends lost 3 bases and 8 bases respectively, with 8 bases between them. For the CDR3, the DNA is TGCAGCGTTGAGCAGGGAGATGAGCAGTTCTTC. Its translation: CSVEQGDEQFF.

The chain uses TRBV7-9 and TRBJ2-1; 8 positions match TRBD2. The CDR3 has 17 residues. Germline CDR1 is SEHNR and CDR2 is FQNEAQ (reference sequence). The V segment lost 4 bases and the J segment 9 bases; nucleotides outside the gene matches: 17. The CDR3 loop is CASSSPSGPSGRGEQFF. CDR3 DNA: TGTGCCAGCAGCTCCCCTTCGGGTCCTAGCGGGCGGGGTGAGCAGTTCTTC. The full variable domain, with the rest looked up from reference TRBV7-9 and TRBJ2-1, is DTGVSQNPRHKITKRGQNVTFRCDPISEHNRLYWYRQTLGQGPEFLTYFQNEAQLEKSRLLSDRFSAERPKGSFSTLEIQRTEQGDSAMYLCASSSPSGPSGRGEQFFGPGTRLTVL.

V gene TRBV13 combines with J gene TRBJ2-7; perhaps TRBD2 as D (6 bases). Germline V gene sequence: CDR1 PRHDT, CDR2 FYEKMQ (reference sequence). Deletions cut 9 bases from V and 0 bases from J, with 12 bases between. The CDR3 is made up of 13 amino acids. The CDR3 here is CASTRDHSYEQYF. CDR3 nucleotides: TGTGCCAGTACGCGGGACCACTCCTACGAGCAGTACTTC.

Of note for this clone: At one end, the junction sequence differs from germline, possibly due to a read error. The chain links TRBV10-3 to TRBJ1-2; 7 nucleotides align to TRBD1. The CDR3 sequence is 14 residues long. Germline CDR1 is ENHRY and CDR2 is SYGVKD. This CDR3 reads CAISEDREDYGHTF. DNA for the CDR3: TGTGCCATCAGTGAGGACAGGGAAGACTATGGCCACACCTTC.